This record concerns one TCR beta chain sequence. Clones were read by immunoSEQ multiplex PCR, and TCRdb kept only the in-frame ones, dropping some. The sample holds approximately 240,000 clones; around 90% are singletons and the top ten take more than 1%. This sample stems from a study of cytomegalovirus exposure and HLA in healthy donors. Study-wide background: It was reported in a later analysis that the approximately 120 validation repertoires used the same platform as the approximately 650 first-cohort repertoires.

The clonotype comes from a woman aged 18-35 years in good health and CMV-seronegative. The material sequenced was PBMCs.

CDR3 nucleotide sequence: TGTGCCAGCAGCCCAGTAGCGGGTACAACCTACGAGCAGTACTTC. Protein: CASSPVAGTTYEQYF. This chain uses TRBV6-5 with TRBJ2-7; 7 bases map to TRBD2. Per germline, CDR1 MNHEY and CDR2 SVGAGI. The CDR3 loop spans 15 amino acids. The V segment lost 6 bases and the J segment 2 bases; nucleotides outside the gene matches: 10.